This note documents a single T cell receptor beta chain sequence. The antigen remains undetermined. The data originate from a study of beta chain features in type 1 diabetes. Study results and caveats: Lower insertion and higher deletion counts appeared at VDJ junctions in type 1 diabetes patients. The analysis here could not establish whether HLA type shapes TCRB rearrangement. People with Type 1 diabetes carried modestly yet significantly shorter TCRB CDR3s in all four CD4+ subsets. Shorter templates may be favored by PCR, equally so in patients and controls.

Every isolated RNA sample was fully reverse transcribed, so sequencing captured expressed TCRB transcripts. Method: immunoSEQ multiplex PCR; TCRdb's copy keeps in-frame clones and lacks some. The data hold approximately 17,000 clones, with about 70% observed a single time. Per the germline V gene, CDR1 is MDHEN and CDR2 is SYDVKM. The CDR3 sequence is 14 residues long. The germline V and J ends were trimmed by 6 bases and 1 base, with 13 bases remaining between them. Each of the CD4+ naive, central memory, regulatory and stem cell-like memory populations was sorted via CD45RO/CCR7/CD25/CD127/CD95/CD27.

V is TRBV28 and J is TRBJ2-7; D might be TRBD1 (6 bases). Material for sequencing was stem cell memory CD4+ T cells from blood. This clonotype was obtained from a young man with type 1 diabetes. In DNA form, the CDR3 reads TGTGCCAGCAGGCAAGGGGGTGAGTCCTACGAGCAGTACTTC. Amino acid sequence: CASRQGGESYEQYF.